This is a list of T cell receptor beta chains from one sample in a study of T-cell memory formation after mild COVID-19. Each CDR3 protein gets one entry after TCRdb re-called the 5' RACE reads with MiXCR. The sample carries about 180,000 distinct CDR3 sequences, less than 20% recorded once. Sequencing input: PBMCs or a T cell subset sorted from them (not recorded which). These receptors were taken from a man younger than 35 who had mild COVID-19 (a few samples of this study predate the infection). Cell type and time point are not known. The CDR3 runs from the conserved cysteine through the conserved F or W. Fields, in order: V gene, clone size, D gene, J gene, CDR3 protein, CDR3 DNA. The D gene is left open where the match is weak. Only some rows state a clone size, as once, few, many or a class for expanded clones.

V gene: TRBV19
clone size: many
D gene: TRBD1
J gene: TRBJ1-2
CDR3 protein: CASMPPGQHGYTF
CDR3 DNA: TGTGCCAGTATGCCGCCGGGACAGCATGGCTACACCTTC

V gene: TRBV19
clone size: -
D gene: -
J gene: TRBJ1-6
CDR3 protein: CASSISTENSPLHF
CDR3 DNA: TGTGCCAGTAGTATTTCGACGGAAAATTCACCCCTCCACTTT

V gene: TRBV7-2
clone size: -
D gene: -
J gene: TRBJ1-6
CDR3 protein: CASSYRGESPLHF
CDR3 DNA: TGTGCCAGCAGCTATAGAGGGGAATCACCCCTCCACTTT

V gene: TRBV24-1
clone size: -
D gene: -
J gene: TRBJ2-1
CDR3 protein: CATCRLTANEQFF
CDR3 DNA: TGTGCCACCTGCCGCCTAACCGCGAATGAGCAGTTCTTC

V gene: TRBV6-5
clone size: few
D gene: -
J gene: TRBJ2-1
CDR3 protein: CASSLNNEQFF
CDR3 DNA: TGTGCCAGCAGCCTAAACAATGAGCAGTTCTTC

V gene: TRBV7-3
clone size: -
D gene: -
J gene: TRBJ1-2
CDR3 protein: CASSLGHDYGYTF
CDR3 DNA: TGTGCCAGCAGCTTAGGACACGACTATGGCTACACCTTC

V gene: TRBV2
clone size: -
D gene: TRBD1
J gene: TRBJ2-2
CDR3 protein: CASSYLGGGTGELFF
CDR3 DNA: TGTGCCAGCAGTTACCTAGGGGGCGGAACCGGGGAGCTGTTTTTT

V gene: TRBV12-3/TRBV12-4
clone size: -
D gene: TRBD1
J gene: TRBJ1-5
CDR3 protein: CASKTGGQVNQPQHF
CDR3 DNA: TGTGCCAGCAAAACCGGGGGACAGGTCAATCAGCCCCAGCATTTT

V gene: TRBV5-5
clone size: few
D gene: TRBD1
J gene: TRBJ2-2
CDR3 protein: CASRRTGSPGELFF
CDR3 DNA: TGTGCCAGCAGAAGGACAGGTTCCCCCGGGGAGCTGTTTTTT

V gene: TRBV5-1
clone size: few
D gene: -
J gene: TRBJ1-2
CDR3 protein: CASSFTEDYGYTF
CDR3 DNA: TGCGCCAGCAGCTTCACAGAGGACTATGGCTACACCTTC

V gene: TRBV20-1
clone size: few
D gene: -
J gene: TRBJ2-5
CDR3 protein: CSARNQETQYF
CDR3 DNA: TGCAGTGCTAGAAACCAAGAGACCCAGTACTTC

V gene: TRBV18
clone size: -
D gene: -
J gene: TRBJ1-1
CDR3 protein: CASSPRDSPVGTEAFF
CDR3 DNA: TGTGCCAGCTCACCACGGGACTCCCCCGTGGGCACTGAAGCTTTCTTT

V gene: TRBV5-1
clone size: few
D gene: -
J gene: TRBJ2-5
CDR3 protein: CASSLSAGPETQYF
CDR3 DNA: TGCGCCAGCAGCTTGTCGGCGGGCCCTGAGACCCAGTACTTC

V gene: TRBV12-3/TRBV12-4
clone size: -
D gene: TRBD1
J gene: TRBJ1-2
CDR3 protein: CATSDRPNYGYTF
CDR3 DNA: TGTGCCACCTCGGACAGGCCCAACTATGGCTACACCTTC

V gene: TRBV5-1
clone size: -
D gene: TRBD1
J gene: TRBJ2-2
CDR3 protein: CASSQDRGRTGELFF
CDR3 DNA: TGCGCCAGCAGCCAAGACAGGGGAAGGACCGGGGAGCTGTTTTTT

V gene: TRBV5-5
clone size: -
D gene: TRBD1
J gene: TRBJ1-2
CDR3 protein: CASSQDRANYGYTF
CDR3 DNA: TGTGCCAGCAGCCAGGACAGGGCTAACTATGGCTACACCTTC

V gene: TRBV3-1
clone size: few
D gene: -
J gene: TRBJ1-5
CDR3 protein: CASSSWTDGNQPQHF
CDR3 DNA: TGTGCCAGCAGCTCCTGGACAGATGGCAATCAGCCCCAGCATTTT

V gene: TRBV29-1
clone size: many
D gene: -
J gene: TRBJ1-2
CDR3 protein: CSVEVGAGKNGYTF
CDR3 DNA: TGCAGCGTTGAAGTCGGGGCAGGGAAAAATGGCTACACCTTC

V gene: TRBV7-6
clone size: few
D gene: -
J gene: TRBJ1-6
CDR3 protein: CASTRTPGNSPLHF
CDR3 DNA: TGTGCCAGCACCCGAACGCCGGGCAATTCACCCCTCCACTTT

V gene: TRBV7-9
clone size: -
D gene: -
J gene: TRBJ1-2
CDR3 protein: CASTFPGGWYGYTF
CDR3 DNA: TGTGCCAGCACCTTCCCGGGGGGCTGGTATGGCTACACCTTC

V gene: TRBV7-2
clone size: few
D gene: TRBD1
J gene: TRBJ2-5
CDR3 protein: CASSRSRDRGWETQYF
CDR3 DNA: TGTGCCAGCAGCCGGTCACGGGACAGGGGTTGGGAGACCCAGTACTTC

V gene: TRBV28
clone size: -
D gene: TRBD1
J gene: TRBJ1-4
CDR3 protein: CASTITGVGEKLFF
CDR3 DNA: TGTGCCAGCACCATCACAGGGGTCGGAGAAAAACTGTTTTTT

V gene: TRBV7-3
clone size: -
D gene: TRBD2
J gene: TRBJ2-1
CDR3 protein: CASSLGTSGYNEQFF
CDR3 DNA: TGTGCCAGCAGCTTAGGGACTAGCGGATACAATGAGCAGTTCTTC

V gene: TRBV7-2
clone size: -
D gene: -
J gene: TRBJ1-6
CDR3 protein: CASSLFGGLNSPLHF
CDR3 DNA: TGTGCCAGCAGCCTCTTCGGGGGGCTTAATTCACCCCTCCACTTT

V gene: TRBV7-2
clone size: few
D gene: -
J gene: TRBJ1-5
CDR3 protein: CASSLVSDQPQHF
CDR3 DNA: TGTGCCAGCAGCTTAGTCAGTGATCAGCCCCAGCATTTT

V gene: TRBV7-3
clone size: many
D gene: -
J gene: TRBJ2-4
CDR3 protein: CASSLNAAEGPLNIQYF
CDR3 DNA: TGTGCCAGCAGCTTAAACGCGGCAGAAGGGCCCCTAAACATTCAGTACTTC

V gene: TRBV6-2/TRBV6-3
clone size: many
D gene: TRBD1
J gene: TRBJ2-2
CDR3 protein: CASVGQHTGELFF
CDR3 DNA: TGTGCCAGCGTGGGACAGCACACCGGGGAGCTGTTTTTT

V gene: TRBV5-1
clone size: few
D gene: -
J gene: TRBJ2-3
CDR3 protein: CASSLLAGAADTQYF
CDR3 DNA: TGCGCCAGCAGCTTGCTGGCAGGCGCTGCAGATACGCAGTATTTT

V gene: TRBV5-6
clone size: -
D gene: TRBD1
J gene: TRBJ1-2
CDR3 protein: CASSFPTGPAGYTF
CDR3 DNA: TGTGCCAGCAGCTTTCCGACAGGGCCAGCAGGCTACACCTTC

V gene: TRBV12-3/TRBV12-4
clone size: few
D gene: -
J gene: TRBJ2-3
CDR3 protein: CASSLWLAPTDTQYF
CDR3 DNA: TGTGCCAGCAGTTTGTGGCTAGCCCCCACAGATACGCAGTATTTT

V gene: TRBV7-3
clone size: few
D gene: -
J gene: TRBJ2-3
CDR3 protein: CASSPERTDTQYF
CDR3 DNA: TGTGCCAGCAGCCCGGAACGCACAGATACGCAGTATTTT

V gene: TRBV7-8
clone size: -
D gene: -
J gene: TRBJ2-5
CDR3 protein: CASKPGRHQETQYF
CDR3 DNA: TGTGCCAGCAAACCAGGGAGGCACCAAGAGACCCAGTACTTC

V gene: TRBV11-2
clone size: -
D gene: -
J gene: TRBJ2-3
CDR3 protein: CASRSPRGSDTQYF
CDR3 DNA: TGTGCCAGCAGGTCGCCACGGGGGTCAGATACGCAGTATTTT

V gene: TRBV6-5
clone size: few
D gene: -
J gene: TRBJ2-5
CDR3 protein: CASRHSQETQYF
CDR3 DNA: TGTGCCAGCAGGCACAGCCAAGAGACCCAGTACTTC

V gene: TRBV5-8
clone size: -
D gene: -
J gene: TRBJ2-5
CDR3 protein: CASSFSLRKTQYF
CDR3 DNA: TGTGCCAGCAGCTTCAGTCTAAGGAAGACCCAGTACTTC

V gene: TRBV5-4
clone size: many
D gene: TRBD1
J gene: TRBJ1-1
CDR3 protein: CASSLNRDRAFF
CDR3 DNA: TGTGCCAGCAGCTTGAACCGGGACAGGGCTTTCTTT

V gene: TRBV6-5
clone size: -
D gene: -
J gene: TRBJ1-1
CDR3 protein: CASSASGDTEAFF
CDR3 DNA: TGTGCCAGCTCTGCTTCAGGGGACACTGAAGCTTTCTTT

V gene: TRBV20-1
clone size: few
D gene: -
J gene: TRBJ1-6
CDR3 protein: CSARPPGPVYSPLHF
CDR3 DNA: TGCAGTGCTAGACCCCCGGGCCCCGTGTATTCACCCCTCCACTTT

V gene: TRBV18
clone size: -
D gene: -
J gene: TRBJ2-6
CDR3 protein: CASSPRDASGANVLTF
CDR3 DNA: TGTGCCAGCTCACCACGAGACGCCTCTGGGGCCAACGTCCTGACTTTC

V gene: TRBV12-3/TRBV12-4
clone size: few
D gene: -
J gene: TRBJ1-2
CDR3 protein: CASRRDQGVGGYTF
CDR3 DNA: TGTGCCAGCAGGAGGGACCAGGGTGTTGGAGGCTACACCTTC

V gene: TRBV7-2
clone size: few
D gene: TRBD2
J gene: TRBJ2-3
CDR3 protein: CASSPYPPSGGPDTQYF
CDR3 DNA: TGTGCCAGCAGCCCCTACCCCCCTAGCGGGGGGCCGGATACGCAGTATTTT

V gene: TRBV6-6
clone size: few
D gene: -
J gene: TRBJ1-5
CDR3 protein: CASSPQHRDSNQPQHF
CDR3 DNA: TGTGCCAGCAGCCCTCAACACAGGGATAGCAATCAGCCCCAGCATTTT